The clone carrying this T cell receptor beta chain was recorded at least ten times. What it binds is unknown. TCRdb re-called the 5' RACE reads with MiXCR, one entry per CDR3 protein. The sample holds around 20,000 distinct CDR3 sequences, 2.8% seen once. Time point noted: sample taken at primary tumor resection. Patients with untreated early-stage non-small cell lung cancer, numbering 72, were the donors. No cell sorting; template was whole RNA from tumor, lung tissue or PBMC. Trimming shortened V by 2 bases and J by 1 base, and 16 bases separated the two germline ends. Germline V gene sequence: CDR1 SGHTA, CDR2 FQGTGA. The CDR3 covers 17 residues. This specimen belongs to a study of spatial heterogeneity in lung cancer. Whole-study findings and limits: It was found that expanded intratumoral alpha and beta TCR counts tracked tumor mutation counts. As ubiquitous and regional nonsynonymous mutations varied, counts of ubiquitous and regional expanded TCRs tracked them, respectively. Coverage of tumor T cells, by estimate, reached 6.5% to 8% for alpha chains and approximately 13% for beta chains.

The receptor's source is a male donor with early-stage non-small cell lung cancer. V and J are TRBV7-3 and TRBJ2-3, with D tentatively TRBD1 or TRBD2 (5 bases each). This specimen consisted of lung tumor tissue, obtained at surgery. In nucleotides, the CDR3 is TGTGCCAGCAGCTTATCACCGCCGGGGCTGCGCACAGATACGCAGTATTTT. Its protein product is CASSLSPPGLRTDTQYF.